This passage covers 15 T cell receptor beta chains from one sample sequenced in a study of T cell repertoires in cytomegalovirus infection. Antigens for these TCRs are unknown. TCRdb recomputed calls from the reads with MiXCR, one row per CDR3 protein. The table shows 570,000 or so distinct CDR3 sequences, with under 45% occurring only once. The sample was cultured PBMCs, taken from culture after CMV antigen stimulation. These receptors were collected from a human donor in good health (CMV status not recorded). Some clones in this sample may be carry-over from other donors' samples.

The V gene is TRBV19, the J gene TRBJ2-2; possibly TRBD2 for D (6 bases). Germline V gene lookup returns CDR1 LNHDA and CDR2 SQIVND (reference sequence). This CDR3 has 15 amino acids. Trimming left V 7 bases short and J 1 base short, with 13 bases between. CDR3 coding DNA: TGTGCCAGTAAGATCGAGGGAGGGAACACCGGGGAGCTGTTTTTT. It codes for CASKIEGGNTGELFF.

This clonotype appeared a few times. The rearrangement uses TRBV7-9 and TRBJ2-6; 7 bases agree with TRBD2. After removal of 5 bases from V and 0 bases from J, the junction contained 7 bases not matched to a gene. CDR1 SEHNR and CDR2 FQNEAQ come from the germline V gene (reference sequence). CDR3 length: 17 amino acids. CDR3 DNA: TGTGCCAGCAGCCCTGGGAGGGTCCCCTCTGGGGCCAACGTCCTGACTTTC. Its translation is CASSPGRVPSGANVLTF.

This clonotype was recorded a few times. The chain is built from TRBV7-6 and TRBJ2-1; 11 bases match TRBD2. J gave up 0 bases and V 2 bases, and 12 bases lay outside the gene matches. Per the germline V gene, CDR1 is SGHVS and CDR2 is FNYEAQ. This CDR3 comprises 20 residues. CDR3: CASSLKSDSGGGSSYNEQFF. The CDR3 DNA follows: TGTGCCAGCAGCTTAAAGTCGGATAGCGGGGGGGGAAGCTCCTACAATGAGCAGTTCTTC.

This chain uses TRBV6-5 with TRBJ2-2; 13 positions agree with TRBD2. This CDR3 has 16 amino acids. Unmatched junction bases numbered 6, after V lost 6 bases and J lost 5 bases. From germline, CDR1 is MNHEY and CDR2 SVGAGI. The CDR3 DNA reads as TGTGCCAGCAGCTGGACTAGCGGGAGTCGGACCGGGGAGCTGTTTTTT. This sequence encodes CASSWTSGSRTGELFF.

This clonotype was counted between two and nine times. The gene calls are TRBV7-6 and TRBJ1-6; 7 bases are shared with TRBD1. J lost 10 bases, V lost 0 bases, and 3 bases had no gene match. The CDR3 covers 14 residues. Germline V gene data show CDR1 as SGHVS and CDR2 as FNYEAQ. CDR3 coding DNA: TGTGCCAGCAGCTTAGCCCCACAGGGGTCACCCCTCCACTTT. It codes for CASSLAPQGSPLHF. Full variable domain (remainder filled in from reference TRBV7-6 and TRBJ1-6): GAGVSQSPRYKVTKRGQDVALRCDPISGHVSLYWYRQALGQGPEFLTYFNYEAQQDKSGLPNDRFSAERPEGSISTLTIQRTEQRDSAMYRCASSLAPQGSPLHFGNGTRLTVT.

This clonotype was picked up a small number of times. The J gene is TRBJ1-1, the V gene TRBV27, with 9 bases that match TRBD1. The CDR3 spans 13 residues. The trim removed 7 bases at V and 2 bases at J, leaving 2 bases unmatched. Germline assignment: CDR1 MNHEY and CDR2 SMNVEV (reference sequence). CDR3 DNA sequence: TGTGCCAGCACGGGACAGGGAAACACTGAAGCTTTCTTT. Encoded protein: CASTGQGNTEAFF.

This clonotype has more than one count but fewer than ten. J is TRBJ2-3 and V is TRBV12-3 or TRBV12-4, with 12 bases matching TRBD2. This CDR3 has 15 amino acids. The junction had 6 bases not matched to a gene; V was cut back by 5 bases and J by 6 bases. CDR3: CASSDSSGGADTQYF. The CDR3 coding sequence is TGTGCCAGCAGTGACTCTAGCGGGGGGGCTGATACGCAGTATTTT.

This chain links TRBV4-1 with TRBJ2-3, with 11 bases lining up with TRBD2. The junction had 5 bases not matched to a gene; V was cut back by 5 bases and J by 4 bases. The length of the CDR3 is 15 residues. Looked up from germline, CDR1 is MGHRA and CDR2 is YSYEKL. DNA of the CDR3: TGCGCCAGCAGCTACGGGACTAGCGGACCAGATACGCAGTATTTT. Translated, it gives CASSYGTSGPDTQYF.

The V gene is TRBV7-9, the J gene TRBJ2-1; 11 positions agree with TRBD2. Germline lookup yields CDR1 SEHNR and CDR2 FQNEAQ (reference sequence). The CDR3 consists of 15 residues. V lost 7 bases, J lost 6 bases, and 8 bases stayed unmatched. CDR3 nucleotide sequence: TGTGCCAGCAACGAACTAGCGGGAGATACCAATGAGCAGTTCTTC. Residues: CASNELAGDTNEQFF.

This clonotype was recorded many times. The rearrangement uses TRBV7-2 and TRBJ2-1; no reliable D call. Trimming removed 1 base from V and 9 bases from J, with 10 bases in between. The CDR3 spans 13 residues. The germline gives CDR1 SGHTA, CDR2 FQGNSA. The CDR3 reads CASSLEVVGEQFF. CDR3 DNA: TGTGCCAGCAGCTTAGAGGTCGTGGGTGAGCAGTTCTTC.

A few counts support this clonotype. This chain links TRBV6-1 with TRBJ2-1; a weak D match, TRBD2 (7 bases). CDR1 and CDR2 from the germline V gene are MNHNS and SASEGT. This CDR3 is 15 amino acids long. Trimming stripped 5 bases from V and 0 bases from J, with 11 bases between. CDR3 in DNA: TGTGCCAGCAGTCGTCGGGGGGCCTCCTACAATGAGCAGTTCTTC. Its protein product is CASSRRGASYNEQFF.

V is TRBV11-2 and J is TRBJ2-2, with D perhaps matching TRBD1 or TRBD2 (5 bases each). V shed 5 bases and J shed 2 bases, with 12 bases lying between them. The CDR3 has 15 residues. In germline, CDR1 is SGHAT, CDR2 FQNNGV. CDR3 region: CASSRGRINTGELFF. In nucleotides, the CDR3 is TGTGCCAGCAGCCGGGGACGGATCAACACCGGGGAGCTGTTTTTT.

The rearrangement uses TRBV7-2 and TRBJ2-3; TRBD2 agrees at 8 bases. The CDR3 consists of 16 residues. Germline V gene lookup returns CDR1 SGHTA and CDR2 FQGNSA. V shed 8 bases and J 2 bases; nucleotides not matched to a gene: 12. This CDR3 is CASWGGLGVSTDTQYF. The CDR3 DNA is TGTGCCAGCTGGGGGGGACTAGGGGTTTCCACAGATACGCAGTATTTT.

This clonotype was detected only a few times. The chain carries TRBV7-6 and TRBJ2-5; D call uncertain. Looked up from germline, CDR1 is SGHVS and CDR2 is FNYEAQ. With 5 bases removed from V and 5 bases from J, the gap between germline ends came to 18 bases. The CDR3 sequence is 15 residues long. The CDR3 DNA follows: TGTGCCAGCAGCCGTGCATCGACCAACGGGGAGACCCAGTACTTC. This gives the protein CASSRASTNGETQYF.

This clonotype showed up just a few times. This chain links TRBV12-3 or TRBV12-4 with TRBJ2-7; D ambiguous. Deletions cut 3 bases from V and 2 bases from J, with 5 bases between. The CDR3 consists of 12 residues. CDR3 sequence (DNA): TGTGCCAGCAGTTTTGTGCCCTACGAGCAGTACTTC. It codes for CASSFVPYEQYF.